Following are 30 T cell receptor beta chains from one sample sequenced in a study of regulatory T cells in long-lasting Graves disease. The authors built TCR beta libraries using iRepertoire HTBI primers and Arm-PCR of CDR3 regions. One entry per CDR3 protein, called by TCRdb with MiXCR from the multiplex PCR reads. The sample shows approximately 400,000 distinct CDR3 sequences, less than 25% of them seen only once. Time point noted: persistent/refractory GD, antithyroid drugs over 5 years with positive TRAb. RNA extracted from PBMCs served as the sequencing template. Material: peripheral blood mononuclear cells (PBMCs), obtained when the disease was refractory, from a patient treated with antithyroid drugs. Source of these receptors: a female donor with Graves disease.

This clonotype was seen at least ten times. The J gene is TRBJ2-7, the V gene TRBV6-2 or TRBV6-3; a possible D gene is TRBD1 (5 bases). Germline CDR1 MNHEY, CDR2 SVGEGT. This CDR3 is 13 amino acids long. The ends were cut back, 2 bases at V and 0 bases at J, with 5 bases in the middle. DNA for the CDR3: TGTGCCAGCAGTTACGGACACTCCTACGAGCAGTACTTC. Protein sequence: CASSYGHSYEQYF.

This chain joins TRBV30 and TRBJ1-2; D is undetermined. Deletions cut 2 bases from V and 4 bases from J, with 20 bases between. Per the germline V gene, CDR1 is GTSNPN and CDR2 is SVGIG (reference sequence). The CDR3 runs 16 residues. CDR3 DNA sequence: TGTGCCTGGAGTAACGACAAAGGCCCGGGGATCTATGGCTACACCTTC. Amino acid sequence: CAWSNDKGPGIYGYTF.

This clonotype was seen at least ten times. This chain joins TRBV7-2 and TRBJ2-6, with 9 nucleotides matching TRBD1. The V segment lost 1 base and the J segment 0 bases; nucleotides outside the gene matches: 10. The CDR3 has 20 residues. Germline assignment: CDR1 SGHTA and CDR2 FQGNSA. The CDR3 DNA is TGTGCCAGCAGCTTAGAGGCGGGACAGGGAACTAGCTCTGGGGCCAACGTCCTGACTTTC. It encodes CASSLEAGQGTSSGANVLTF.

The table lists this clonotype with a few counts. The rearrangement links TRBV7-6 to TRBJ2-5; 9 nucleotides line up with TRBD2. From germline, CDR1 is SGHVS and CDR2 FNYEAQ. Trimming removed 3 bases from V and 1 base from J; junction bases left unmatched: 3. This CDR3 region has 15 residues. The CDR3 DNA follows: TGTGCCAGCAGCTTTAGCGGGAGCGGCCAAGAGACCCAGTACTTC. Translation gives CASSFSGSGQETQYF.

To note about this clonotype: This may arise from a read error, as a much more abundant clone is one base away. This chain joins TRBV28 and TRBJ2-7, with D possibly TRBD1 on 6 matching bases. Germline CDR1 is MDHEN and CDR2 is SYDVKM. The CDR3 consists of 13 residues. CDR3 nucleotide sequence: TGTGCCAGCACCATACGGGACACCTACGGGCAGTACTTC. Residues: CASTIRDTYGQYF.

Only a few counts were recorded for this clonotype. The rearrangement joins TRBV27 to TRBJ2-2; 7 nucleotides line up with TRBD1. J lost 7 bases, V lost 7 bases, and 9 bases had no gene match. CDR1 and CDR2 from the germline V gene are MNHEY and SMNVEV (reference sequence). The CDR3 covers 14 residues. The CDR3 sequence: CASKRGQDVGELFF. In nucleotides, the CDR3 is TGTGCCAGCAAAAGAGGACAGGACGTCGGGGAGCTGTTTTTT.

This clonotype was detected ten times or more. This chain links TRBV11-2 with TRBJ2-7; 10 bases are a match to TRBD1. V trimming: 4 bases; J trimming: 4 bases; junction bases outside the gene matches: 7. This CDR3 has 15 amino acids. CDR1 and CDR2 (germline): SGHAT, FQNNGV. The DNA of the CDR3 is TGTGCCAGCAGCTATCCTGGACAGGGGGATTACGAGCAGTACTTC. Encoded protein: CASSYPGQGDYEQYF.

The chain combines TRBV6-5 with TRBJ1-5, with D possibly matching TRBD1 (6 bases). Germline CDR1 and CDR2: MNHEY and SVGAGI. This CDR3 has 15 amino acids. Between the trimmed V and J ends, which lost 4 bases and 2 bases, there was a span of 12 bases. CDR3 in amino acids: CASSFGGRGNQPQHF. The CDR3 DNA reads TGTGCCAGCAGTTTTGGGGGCCGGGGCAATCAGCCCCAGCATTTT.

The chain has TRBV20-1 and TRBJ2-7; no definite D call. Germline CDR1 and CDR2: DFQATT and SNEGSKA (reference sequence). This CDR3 has 12 residues. V was clipped by 0 bases and J by 7 bases, with 10 bases between them. The CDR3 region is CSAREVGWEQYF. Here the CDR3 DNA reads TGCAGTGCTAGAGAGGTGGGGTGGGAGCAGTACTTC.

This clonotype was detected many times. The chain couples TRBV28 to TRBJ2-5; D not resolved. The CDR3 is made up of 16 amino acids. Germline V gene sequence: CDR1 MDHEN, CDR2 SYDVKM. V was pared by 4 bases and J by 0 bases, with 15 bases between. In DNA, the CDR3 is TGTGCCAGCAGTTCCCCCTTTTATAGGTACCAAGAGACCCAGTACTTC. Its protein product is CASSSPFYRYQETQYF.

This rearrangement joins TRBV4-1 to TRBJ2-2; D is uncertain. This CDR3 is built from 12 residues. Germline values: CDR1 MGHRA, CDR2 YSYEKL. The V end was cut by 4 bases, the J end by 7 bases, with 7 bases between. CDR3 nucleotides: TGCGCCAGCAGCCGAGGCGACGGGGAGCTGTTTTTT. As protein: CASSRGDGELFF.

This clonotype was counted ten times or more. The V gene is TRBV28, the J gene TRBJ1-5; the D is unclear. The CDR3 spans 12 residues. The V end was cut by 10 bases, the J end by 8 bases, with 15 bases between. Germline values: CDR1 MDHEN, CDR2 SYDVKM. The CDR3 loop is CATSPSWEPQHF. CDR3 in DNA: TGTGCCACTTCCCCGTCTTGGGAGCCCCAGCATTTT.

This clonotype was seen ten or more times. J is TRBJ1-1 and V is TRBV12-3 or TRBV12-4, with no clear D. The ends were cut back, 8 bases at V and 1 base at J, with 11 bases in the middle. This CDR3 contains 13 residues. DNA of the CDR3: TGTGCCAGCTGTCTCACATCGAACACTGAAGCTTTCTTT. Its protein is CASCLTSNTEAFF.

The chain couples TRBV12-3 or TRBV12-4 to TRBJ2-2; unclear D gene. CDR3 length equals 13 residues. Trimming stripped 2 bases from V and 3 bases from J, with 4 bases between. CDR3 region: CASSLIDTGELFF. The CDR3, as DNA: TGTGCCAGCAGTTTAATAGACACCGGGGAGCTGTTTTTT.

This clonotype appeared many times. The genes are TRBV7-8 and TRBJ2-5; 12 bases map to TRBD2. V shed 6 bases, J shed 5 bases, and the junction held 10 bases outside the gene matches. Germline V gene data show CDR1 as SGHVS and CDR2 as FQNEAQ. The CDR3 sequence is 16 residues long. DNA of the CDR3: TGTGCCAGCAGACCCGGACTAGCGGGATGGGGGGAGACCCAGTACTTC. As protein: CASRPGLAGWGETQYF.

V usage is TRBV2 and J usage is TRBJ2-5, with TRBD2 identical over 9 bases. The last part of the DNA fits TRBJ2-1 better; the J call may be wrong. The germline CDR1 and CDR2 sequences are SNHLY and FYNNEI. CDR3 length equals 14 residues. The CDR3 reads CASSETSGGFVQFF. CDR3 nucleotide sequence: TGTGCCAGCAGCGAGACTAGCGGCGGTTTTGTGCAGTTCTTC.

This clonotype was counted at least ten times. At one of its ends the junction is not consistent with the germline gene, which may arise from a read error. V usage is TRBV28 and J usage is TRBJ2-7; 8 nucleotides match TRBD2. Germline V lookup: CDR1 MDHEN, CDR2 SYDVKM. The CDR3 totals 14 residues. This chain's CDR3 is CASSLLAGRPGTHF. DNA of the CDR3: TGTGCCAGCAGCCTTCTAGCGGGTCGCCCTGGAACGCACTTC.

The DNA for the CDR3 is TGCAGTGCCCCCCCCCCGGGAAGCATGAACACTGAAGCTTTCTTT. Protein sequence: CSAPPPGSMNTEAFF. This chain uses TRBV20-1 with TRBJ1-1; D not resolved. This CDR3 region has 15 residues. The V end was cut by 6 bases, the J end by 0 bases, with 17 bases between. The germline CDR1 and CDR2 sequences are DFQATT and SNEGSKA (reference sequence).

This chain uses TRBV19 with TRBJ2-3; maybe TRBD2 (6 bases). Germline V gene data show CDR1 as LNHDA and CDR2 as SQIVND (reference sequence). CDR3 length equals 14 residues. V was clipped by 3 bases and J by 3 bases, with 10 bases between them. Here the CDR3 reads CASSMKSGTDTQYF. For the CDR3, the DNA is TGTGCCAGTAGTATGAAAAGCGGGACAGATACGCAGTATTTT.

This clonotype was seen ten or more times. The chain couples TRBV11-2 to TRBJ2-2; D is unclear. The germline V gene has CDR1 SGHAT and CDR2 FQNNGV. The CDR3 loop spans 12 amino acids. Trimming cost V 8 bases and J 3 bases, with 7 bases left between them. CDR3 in DNA: TGTGCCAGCGGTTACCACACCGGGGAGCTGTTTTTT. Protein sequence: CASGYHTGELFF.

The table lists this clonotype with a few counts. The chain carries TRBV5-6 and TRBJ1-2, with D possibly matching TRBD1 (6 bases). The V end lost 4 bases, the J end lost 6 bases, and 16 bases lay between the germline ends. The CDR3 totals 14 residues. Germline V lookup: CDR1 SGHDT, CDR2 YYEEEE. As DNA, the CDR3 is TGTGCCAGCAGCCCGGCAGGAGGGGGAAATGGCTACACCTTC. This gives the protein CASSPAGGGNGYTF.

Concerning this clonotype: Possible read error: a much larger clone is one base away. V is TRBV10-2 and J is TRBJ1-2; D is ambiguous. Germline CDR1 is WSHSY and CDR2 is SAAADI. Trimming removed 10 bases from V and 4 bases from J, with 13 bases in between. CDR3 length equals 12 residues. The CDR3: CANSDGRYGYTF. CDR3 bases: TGCGCCAACAGCGACGGTCGCTATGGCTACACCTTC.

Many counts were recorded for this clonotype. The junction differs from germline at one of its ends, possibly a read error. The rearrangement uses TRBV2 and TRBJ2-7; D is unresolved. The CDR3 length is 14 residues. Per the germline V gene, CDR1 is SNHLY and CDR2 is FYNNEI. For the CDR3, the DNA is TGTGCCAGCAGCCTACGGTCGGGCTCCTGCGAGCAGTACTTC. This gives the protein CASSLRSGSCEQYF.

At least ten counts were recorded for this clonotype. The chain joins TRBV7-2 to TRBJ2-7, with unresolved D. Trimming cost V 3 bases and J 6 bases, with 9 bases left between them. The CDR3 is 12 residues long. Germline loops: CDR1 SGHTA, CDR2 FQGNSA. The CDR3 DNA reads as TGTGCCAGCAGCTTTGGTAACGGCGAGCAGTACTTC. It is translated as CASSFGNGEQYF.

The chain uses TRBV18 and TRBJ2-7, with TRBD2 as a possible D gene (6 bases). CDR1 KGHSH and CDR2 LQKENI come from the germline V gene. Trimming cost V 3 bases and J 5 bases, with 23 bases left between them. The CDR3 extends over 17 amino acids. The CDR3 here is CASSPLRGSASGDEQYF. The CDR3 nucleotides read TGTGCCAGCTCACCTCTTCGGGGGTCAGCCTCGGGCGACGAGCAGTACTTC.

This clonotype has more than one count but fewer than ten. This sequence joins TRBV10-3 and TRBJ1-1; perhaps TRBD1 as D (5 bases). In germline, CDR1 is ENHRY, CDR2 SYGVKD. Trimming removed 2 bases from V and 3 bases from J, with 13 bases in between. The CDR3 totals 15 residues. The CDR3 sequence is CAISEISRADTEAFF. For the CDR3, the DNA is TGTGCCATCAGTGAGATTAGCAGGGCGGACACTGAAGCTTTCTTT.

V is TRBV7-3 and J is TRBJ2-5, with 8 nucleotides matching TRBD2. The CDR3 length is 15 residues. V lost 6 bases and J lost 5; bases outside the gene matches: 11. Germline V gene sequence: CDR1 SGHTA, CDR2 FQGTGA. The CDR3 reads CASSSGGGLLETQYF. DNA of the CDR3: TGTGCCAGCAGTTCCGGGGGGGGGCTCTTGGAGACCCAGTACTTC.

The chain joins TRBV9 to TRBJ2-5, with 8 bases identical to TRBD2. This CDR3 is built from 13 residues. The germline CDR1 and CDR2 sequences are SGDLS and YYNGEE. With 3 bases clipped from V and 6 bases from J, the junction kept 4 bases outside the gene matches. CDR3 protein: CASSGGLVKTQYF. The CDR3 DNA sequence: TGTGCCAGCAGCGGGGGACTAGTAAAGACCCAGTACTTC.

The chain joins TRBV20-1 to TRBJ1-4; D may be TRBD1 (5 bases). CDR1 and CDR2 (germline): DFQATT, SNEGSKA (reference sequence). The germline V and J ends were trimmed by 4 bases and 0 bases, with 12 bases remaining between them. There are 15 residues in the CDR3. The DNA of the CDR3 is TGCAGTGCTACTTCGGGGCGGGCAACTAATGAAAAACTGTTTTTT. This sequence encodes CSATSGRATNEKLFF.

This clonotype was seen many times. This chain connects TRBV3-1 to TRBJ1-1; no reliable D call. The CDR3 sequence is 13 residues long. Trimming removed 0 bases from V and 1 base from J, with 3 bases in between. CDR1 is LGHDT, CDR2 YNNKEL, per germline (reference sequence). The CDR3 loop reads CASSQDPNTEAFF. The DNA for the CDR3 is TGTGCCAGCAGCCAAGACCCGAACACTGAAGCTTTCTTT. Together with reference TRBV3-1 and TRBJ1-1, the CDR3 gives the full variable domain: DTAVSQTPKYLVTQMGNDKSIKCEQNLGHDTMYWYKQDSKKFLKIMFSYNNKELIINETVPNRFSPKSPDKAHLNLHINSLELGDSAVYFCASSQDPNTEAFFGQGTRLTVV.